What follows are 22 T cell receptor beta chains derived from one specimen sequenced in a study of beta chain features in type 1 diabetes (dated by TCRdb to the late 2010s). The library was built by means of the immunoSEQ multiplex PCR assay. The High Capacity cDNA Reverse Transcription Kit was used to reverse transcribe all of the isolated RNA, meaning that expressed TCRB transcripts were what got sequenced. As stored in TCRdb, this immuneACCESS dataset retains in-frame rearrangements with V and J assigned. A fraction of the clones does not appear; measured against another copy, unresolved V genes explain less than half of the discrepancy, and the remainder lacks a known reason. The sample profile shows 250,000 to 300,000 clones; approximately 8.1% of them were found once. The ten largest clones add up to more than 0.9% of the sample. Sequences were obtained from central memory CD4+ T cells from blood. The receptors were gathered from a woman aged 18-30 years in good health.

This clone was seen many times. J is TRBJ2-6 and V is TRBV7-2, with D unresolved. V was pared by 1 base and J by 0 bases, with 10 bases between. Germline V lookup: CDR1 SGHTA, CDR2 FQGNSA. This CDR3 region has 17 residues. The CDR3 region has the DNA TGTGCCAGCAGCTTAGAACAGCTAAACTCTGGGGCCAACGTCCTGACTTTC. Translated: CASSLEQLNSGANVLTF.

This rearrangement joins TRBV5-1 to TRBJ2-5; no clear D gene. This CDR3 spans 14 amino acids. Trimming removed 1 base at V and 0 bases at J, with 7 bases between. Germline CDR1 reads SGHRS; CDR2 reads YFSETQ. CDR3: CASSLLGHQETQYF. The CDR3 nucleotides are TGCGCCAGCAGCTTGTTGGGTCACCAAGAGACCCAGTACTTC.

This clone has just a few counts. An end of the junction differs from the germline gene, which may be a read error. This chain connects TRBV7-8 to TRBJ2-7, with D maybe TRBD1 (5 bases). Germline V gene data show CDR1 as SGHVS and CDR2 as FQNEAQ. This CDR3 comprises 11 residues. The CDR3 sequence is CASSPGFGADF. The CDR3 DNA sequence: TGTGCCAGCAGTCCGGGTTTTGGGGCTGACTTC. Complete variable domain (other parts from reference TRBV7-8 and TRBJ2-7): GAGVSQSPRYKVAKRGQDVALRCDPISGHVSLFWYQQALGQGPEFLTYFQNEAQLDKSGLPSDRFFAERPEGSVSTLKIQRTQQEDSAVYLCASSPGFGADFGPGTRLTVT.

The chain carries TRBV28 and TRBJ2-5; no clear D gene. CDR1 and CDR2 (germline): MDHEN, SYDVKM. Deletions cut 2 bases from V and 5 bases from J, with 18 bases between. CDR3 length equals 16 residues. The CDR3 DNA sequence: TGTGCCAGCAGTTTAAGGGCGCGTTTCACGAGGGAGACCCAGTACTTC. Its translation is CASSLRARFTRETQYF. Based on the CDR3 plus reference TRBV28 and TRBJ2-5, the full variable domain is DVKVTQSSRYLVKRTGEKVFLECVQDMDHENMFWYRQDPGLGLRLIYFSYDVKMKEKGDIPEGYSVSREKKERFSLILESASTNQTSMYLCASSLRARFTRETQYFGPGTRLLVL.

This clone occurred many times. The chain carries TRBV18 and TRBJ1-1; D is unclear. The CDR3 spans 13 residues. CDR1 and CDR2 from the germline V gene are KGHSH and LQKENI. Trimming shortened V by 4 bases and J by 4 bases, and 10 bases separated the two germline ends. CDR3 sequence (DNA): TGTGCCAGCTCACTCGATCCGGGCACTGAAGCTTTCTTT. It specifies CASSLDPGTEAFF.

In its sample, this clone was seen a few times. V is TRBV19 and J is TRBJ2-1, with a possible D match to TRBD2 (6 bases). Germline V gene sequence: CDR1 LNHDA, CDR2 SQIVND (reference sequence). The CDR3 length is 15 residues. Trimming removed 5 bases at V and 1 base at J, with 12 bases between. CDR3 DNA sequence: TGTGCCAGTAGTCAATTAGGAGGGTCCTACAATGAGCAGTTCTTC. Protein sequence: CASSQLGGSYNEQFF.

V gene TRBV5-7 combines with J gene TRBJ2-4; no firm D call. TRBV5-7 is an open reading frame, and its role is uncertain. The CDR3 is 13 residues long. V lost 1 base and J lost 1, with 3 bases in between. CDR3 loop: CASSLRAKNIQYF. The CDR3 nucleotides are TGTGCCAGCAGCTTGCGGGCCAAAAACATTCAGTACTTC.

This clone was counted ten times or more. The CDR3 DNA follows: TGTGCCAGCAGTGAAGGTAGCGGGGTAAACACCGGGGAGCTGTTTTTT. Protein sequence: CASSEGSGVNTGELFF. The V and J genes are TRBV25-1 and TRBJ2-2; TRBD2 matches 8 bases. The CDR3 spans 16 residues. Per the germline V gene, CDR1 is MGHDK and CDR2 is SYGVNS. Trimming at V came to 2 bases and at J to 2 bases, leaving 4 bases not matched to a gene. Full variable domain (outside the CDR3, taken from reference TRBV25-1 and TRBJ2-2): EADIYQTPRYLVIGTGKKITLECSQTMGHDKMYWYQQDPGMELHLIHYSYGVNSTEKGDLSSESTVSRIRTEHFPLTLESARPSHTSQYLCASSEGSGVNTGELFFGEGSRLTVL.

The sample holds a few counts of this clone. The chain carries TRBV5-1 and TRBJ1-6; no clear D gene. Deletions cut 3 bases from V and 7 bases from J, with 14 bases between. This CDR3 contains 15 residues. Germline V gene lookup returns CDR1 SGHRS and CDR2 YFSETQ. CDR3 residues: CASSSRTGTNSPLHF. The CDR3 DNA is TGCGCCAGCAGCTCCCGGACGGGCACCAATTCACCCCTCCACTTT.

This clone was recorded at least ten times. This rearrangement joins TRBV21-1 to TRBJ2-7; TRBD1 reflects the table's D call only, with no check against the DNA. TRBV21-1 is described as a pseudogene. The CDR3 extends over 13 amino acids. DNA for the CDR3: TGTGCCAGCAGCAAAGCTACAGACCACGAGCAGTACGTC. Translated, it gives CASSKATDHEQYV.

This clone showed up just a few times. The V gene is TRBV11-1, the J gene TRBJ2-4; D may match TRBD1 or TRBD2 (5 bases each). The germline V gene has CDR1 SGHAT and CDR2 FQDESV (reference sequence). The CDR3 length is 15 residues. V was cut by 5 bases and J by 3 bases, with 14 bases left in between. The CDR3 bases are TGTGCCAGCAGCGCCCCAGGGAGCCTCAAAAACATTCAGTACTTC. This gives the protein CASSAPGSLKNIQYF.

This clone is a singleton in its sample. The chain carries TRBV11-2 and TRBJ2-7, with D possibly matching TRBD1 (7 bases). Germline CDR1 SGHAT, CDR2 FQNNGV. The CDR3 consists of 14 residues. V was cut by 4 bases and J by 5 bases, with 15 bases left in between. Here the CDR3 DNA reads TGTGCCAGCAGCTCTCAGACAGGGAGGCACGAGCAGTACTTC. This gives the protein CASSSQTGRHEQYF.

This clone has more than one count but fewer than ten. This rearrangement joins TRBV27 to TRBJ2-7, with D maybe TRBD2 (6 bases). The germline V gene has CDR1 MNHEY and CDR2 SMNVEV (reference sequence). Trimming took 6 bases from V and 7 from J, leaving 10 bases between them. The CDR3 covers 11 residues. The CDR3 is CASRYGREQYF. In DNA, the CDR3 is TGTGCCAGCAGGTACGGGAGAGAGCAGTACTTC.

This clone was seen a handful of times. A much larger clonotype is one base distant, so this may be a read error. The chain carries TRBV27 and TRBJ1-5, with TRBD1 as a possible D gene (5 bases). The germline CDR1 and CDR2 sequences are MNHEY and SMNVEV (reference sequence). Trimming removed 5 bases at V and 7 bases at J, with 21 bases between. There are 16 residues in the CDR3. CDR3 protein: CASSTGFQGWGQPQHF. The CDR3 coding sequence is TGTGCCAGCAGTACTGGTTTTCAGGGCTGGGGCCAGCCCCAGCATTTT.

In its sample, this clone was seen many times. The chain employs TRBV7-9 and TRBJ1-2; no definite D call. CDR1 SEHNR and CDR2 FQNEAQ come from the germline V gene (reference sequence). The CDR3 sequence is 14 residues long. V lost 4 bases to trimming and J lost 4 bases, with 13 bases between them. The CDR3 DNA reads as TGTGCCAGCAGCTACGTCTCGGGTCCCTATGGCTACACCTTC. It is translated as CASSYVSGPYGYTF.

The chain couples TRBV7-2 to TRBJ2-2; D is ambiguous. From germline, CDR1 is SGHTA and CDR2 FQGNSA. This CDR3 spans 13 amino acids. Trimming removed 5 bases from V and 1 base from J, with 5 bases in between. CDR3 sequence (DNA): TGTGCCAGCAGCCCTCAGAACACCGGGGAGCTGTTTTTT. It codes for CASSPQNTGELFF.

This clone has more than one count but fewer than ten. The chain links TRBV5-1 to TRBJ2-3; the D gene is possibly TRBD1 (6 bases). This CDR3 contains 12 residues. Germline V gene lookup returns CDR1 SGHRS and CDR2 YFSETQ. V was shortened by 4 bases and J by 4 bases, with 7 bases between the two germline ends. The CDR3 sequence is CASSEGADTQYF. CDR3 nucleotide sequence: TGCGCCAGCAGCGAGGGGGCAGATACGCAGTATTTT. Full variable domain (remainder filled in from reference TRBV5-1 and TRBJ2-3): KAGVTQTPRYLIKTRGQQVTLSCSPISGHRSVSWYQQTPGQGLQFLFEYFSETQRNKGNFPGRFSGRQFSNSRSEMNVSTLELGDSALYLCASSEGADTQYFGPGTRLTVL.

This clone was observed a handful of times. The chain recombines TRBV10-3 with TRBJ1-1, with 7 bases identical to TRBD1. J lost 3 bases, V lost 7 bases, and 11 bases had no gene match. The CDR3 is 15 residues long. The germline V gene encodes CDR1 ENHRY and CDR2 SYGVKD. CDR3 residues: CAINRDSKGYTEAFF. As DNA, the CDR3 is TGTGCCATCAACCGGGACAGCAAAGGGTACACTGAAGCTTTCTTT.

The sample holds a few counts of this clone. This rearrangement joins TRBV7-6 to TRBJ2-5; possible D gene TRBD2, 6 bases. V lost 7 bases, J lost 4 bases, and 13 bases lay in between. Germline CDR1 reads SGHVS; CDR2 reads FNYEAQ. CDR3 length: 13 amino acids. The CDR3 spells CASTLLGGETQYF. CDR3 DNA: TGTGCCAGCACACTCCTCGGGGGAGAGACCCAGTACTTC. The complete variable domain, with remaining parts taken from reference TRBV7-6 and TRBJ2-5, reads GAGVSQSPRYKVTKRGQDVALRCDPISGHVSLYWYRQALGQGPEFLTYFNYEAQQDKSGLPNDRFSAERPEGSISTLTIQRTEQRDSAMYRCASTLLGGETQYFGPGTRLLVL.

This clone has a handful of counts. The chain joins TRBV2 to TRBJ2-1; D possibly corresponds to TRBD1 (5 bases). V was pared by 7 bases and J by 6 bases, with 16 bases between. CDR1 and CDR2 from the germline V gene are SNHLY and FYNNEI. The CDR3 is 14 amino acids. The CDR3 DNA follows: TGTGCCAGCAAAACCACAGGTGCCCTCAATGAGCAGTTCTTC. Its protein is CASKTTGALNEQFF. Full variable domain (rest looked up from reference TRBV2 and TRBJ2-1): EPEVTQTPSHQVTQMGQEVILRCVPISNHLYFYWYRQILGQKVEFLVSFYNNEISEKSEIFDDQFSVERPDGSNFTLKIRSTKLEDSAMYFCASKTTGALNEQFFGPGTRLTVL.

The genes are TRBV5-1 and TRBJ1-5; D is ambiguous. Trimming removed 7 bases from V and 5 bases from J, with 4 bases in between. The CDR3 has 10 amino acids. The germline V gene has CDR1 SGHRS and CDR2 YFSETQ. CDR3 nucleotides: TGCGCCAGCCTCTATCAGCCCCAGCATTTT. Its protein is CASLYQPQHF.

In its sample, this clone was seen a few times. The V and J genes are TRBV7-2 and TRBJ2-2, with no clear D. CDR3 length: 13 residues. Trimming stripped 7 bases from V and 3 bases from J, with 9 bases between. The V gene's germline CDR1 is SGHTA and CDR2 FQGNSA. The CDR3 region has the DNA TGTGCCAGCACCCTAGAGTACACCGGGGAGCTGTTTTTT. Translation: CASTLEYTGELFF.